In its sample, the clone carrying this T cell receptor (beta chain) was seen a few times. Trimming removed 6 bases from V and 9 bases from J; junction bases left unmatched: 7. This CDR3 region has 14 residues. CDR1 is SGHTA, CDR2 FQGTGA, per germline. This sample is drawn from a study of neoadjuvant anti-PD-1 for oral cavity cancer. Specified time point: after neoadjuvant nivolumab, at surgical resection. Clones were sequenced by immunoSEQ multiplex PCR, and TCRdb holds only the in-frame ones, with some missing. Of roughly 25,000 clones in the sample, 26% were seen once. The source of this sequence is a person aged 40 to 85 with oral cavity squamous cell carcinoma. The chain couples TRBV7-3 to TRBJ1-6, with 8 bases matching TRBD1. The sample in question was tumor tissue, obtained after nivolumab (anti-PD-1) treatment. The CDR3 region has the DNA TGTGCCAGCAGATCCGGACAGGGTGGTTCACCCCTCCACTTT. Translation: CASRSGQGGSPLHF. Full variable domain (remainder filled in from reference TRBV7-3 and TRBJ1-6): GAGVSQTPSNKVTEKGKYVELRCDPISGHTALYWYRQSLGQGPEFLIYFQGTGAADDSGLPNDRFFAVRPEGSVSTLKIQRTERGDSAVYLCASRSGQGGSPLHFGNGTRLTVT.